These T cell receptor beta chains were read from a single sample in a study of shared clonotypes between healthy human individuals. Sequencing used immunoSEQ multiplex PCR; TCRdb keeps in-frame clones, though not all of them. The data hold roughly 2 million clones, with approximately 96% observed a single time. Material for sequencing was naive CD4+ T cells sorted from blood. Receptor source: a man aged 18 to 35 in good health. The CDR3 runs from the conserved cysteine through the conserved F or W.

CDR3: CASNNRGGTEAFF
V: TRBV2
J: TRBJ1-1

CDR3: CAISVSGSGTAYNEQFF
V: TRBV10-3
J: TRBJ2-1

CDR3: CASSLGTGKSSPLHF
V: TRBV5-1
J: TRBJ1-6

CDR3: CASIQQGAKQPQHF
V: TRBV6-1
J: TRBJ1-5

CDR3: CAWRYLTGELFF
V: TRBV30
J: TRBJ2-2

CDR3: CASSPRDRFNYGYTF
V: TRBV19
J: TRBJ1-2

CDR3: CASSYWRGAETQYF
V: TRBV6-6
J: TRBJ2-5

CDR3: CAWSGAGGSPLHF
V: TRBV30
J: TRBJ1-6

CDR3: CASRQLPSTNEKLFF
V: TRBV6-1
J: TRBJ1-4

CDR3: CASSRVDTQYF
V: TRBV11-1
J: TRBJ2-3

CDR3: CAISGRGETQYF
V: TRBV10-3
J: TRBJ2-5

CDR3: CASSPGALERINQPQHF
V: TRBV5-1
J: TRBJ1-5

CDR3: CASGLMTVSYEQYF
V: TRBV12-5
J: TRBJ2-7

CDR3: CASRASGGAVGELFF
V: TRBV6-5
J: TRBJ2-2

CDR3: CASSVSGTGELFF
V: TRBV5-8
J: TRBJ2-2

CDR3: CASSLVDRLFEQYF
V: TRBV7-2
J: TRBJ2-7

CDR3: CASSQRDRGLRTEAFF
V: TRBV14
J: TRBJ1-1

CDR3: CASSGGGVGEQYF
V: TRBV10-1
J: TRBJ2-7

CDR3: CASSPSVGYFQYF
V: TRBV28
J: TRBJ2-4

CDR3: CASSLGKGYEQFF
V: TRBV5-4
J: TRBJ2-1

CDR3: CASSLRTGLDNSPLHF
V: TRBV27
J: TRBJ1-6

CDR3: CASSGSLQETQYF
V: TRBV7-2
J: TRBJ2-5

CDR3: CAWSLTRTSGGADEQYF
V: TRBV30
J: TRBJ2-7

CDR3: CASSIPRNTIYF
V: TRBV19
J: TRBJ1-3

CDR3: CAWRGQISYNSPLHF
V: TRBV30
J: TRBJ1-6

CDR3: CASYQEPNTEAFF
V: TRBV18
J: TRBJ1-1

CDR3: CASSLNGRGAQETQYF
V: TRBV11-2
J: TRBJ2-5

CDR3: CASSTSRVMNTEAFF
V: TRBV6-6
J: TRBJ1-1

CDR3: CASSIRGRGAFF
V: TRBV7-2
J: TRBJ1-1

CDR3: CARSRGGAFNTGELFF
V: TRBV4-1
J: TRBJ2-2

CDR3: CATRSGVIWGYTF
V: TRBV27
J: TRBJ1-2

CDR3: CASSREGNTEAFF
V: TRBV18
J: TRBJ1-1

CDR3: CASSDVRQGVTGELFF
V: TRBV5-1
J: TRBJ2-2

CDR3: CASSLLRASQETQYF
V: TRBV7-9
J: TRBJ2-5

CDR3: CASSQEAGGRSNQPQHF
V: TRBV4-1
J: TRBJ1-5

CDR3: CAWSGGQGVSSSYEQYF
V: TRBV30
J: TRBJ2-7

CDR3: CASSLEIAGETQYF
V: TRBV7-2
J: TRBJ2-5

CDR3: CASSEQRQGRSHF
V: TRBV10-2
J: TRBJ1-5

CDR3: CASSLALEQFF
V: TRBV5-1
J: TRBJ2-1

CDR3: CASTGTGNQPQHF
V: TRBV2
J: TRBJ1-5

CDR3: CASSSHGGETQYF
V: TRBV19
J: TRBJ2-5

CDR3: CAWSVRRLAGGHEQFF
V: TRBV30
J: TRBJ2-1

CDR3: CASSPWTSGSIYEQYF
V: TRBV7-2
J: TRBJ2-7

CDR3: CASSEEGLPSAEQYF
V: TRBV2
J: TRBJ2-7

CDR3: CASSPLDGSSGNTIYF
V: TRBV18
J: TRBJ1-3

CDR3: CASSLIWASYNEQFF
V: TRBV5-4
J: TRBJ2-1

CDR3: CASSIGQGTYEQYF
V: TRBV18
J: TRBJ2-7

CDR3: CAISEEGLAGVWDQETQYF
V: TRBV10-3
J: TRBJ2-5

CDR3: CASSQTSGGAHEQFF
V: TRBV9
J: TRBJ2-1

CDR3: CAWSVRLGGPGFSNQPQHF
V: TRBV30
J: TRBJ1-5

CDR3: CASSLGSPSGSSYNEQFF
V: TRBV7-2
J: TRBJ2-1

CDR3: CATSDGAGEAFF
V: TRBV10-3
J: TRBJ1-1

CDR3: CASSLGGGTGELFF
V: TRBV19
J: TRBJ2-2

CDR3: CASSGRTSGYEQYF
V: TRBV2
J: TRBJ2-7

CDR3: CASSSQTGRDGYGYTF
V: TRBV5-1
J: TRBJ1-2

CDR3: CASSLDINNYGYTF
V: TRBV5-1
J: TRBJ1-2

CDR3: CASSLEQRPSYNEQFF
V: TRBV5-8
J: TRBJ2-1

CDR3: CASSPDRGGFPLHF
V: TRBV28
J: TRBJ1-6

CDR3: CAWRGLLGAAFF
V: TRBV30
J: TRBJ1-1